This TCR beta chain was sequenced for a study of blood T cells in healthy people across ages. The second PCR ran about 6 to 12 cycles with a sample-barcoded 5' primer and J-beta primers. TCRdb redid the calling of the 5' RACE reads with MiXCR, one entry per CDR3 protein. The repertoire holds over 1,200,000 distinct CDR3 sequences, with approximately 59% as singletons. Per germline, CDR1 SEHNR and CDR2 FQNEAQ (reference sequence). Losses at the gene ends were 2 bases for V and 5 bases for J; bases not matched to a gene: 6. This CDR3 comprises 14 residues. This sequence originates from a man between 18 and 29 years old in good health. The V call is TRBV7-9, the J call TRBJ2-7; 7 nucleotides line up with TRBD2. The sequencing sample was made of blood. CDR3 sequence reads: CASSLSGKRNEQYF. CDR3 in DNA: TGTGCCAGCAGCTTAAGCGGGAAGAGGAACGAGCAGTACTTC.